The 27 T cell receptor beta chains in this list originate from one sample, sequenced in a study of vaccination effects on CD4 cells after COVID-19. For these TCRs, the target antigens are not known. Investigators separated out CD4+ T cells once less than 11 days of culture had passed. Each person got two doses of an mRNA SARS-CoV-2 vaccine, BNT162b2 or mRNA-1273. Produced via immunoSEQ multiplex PCR; TCRdb's table is partial and in-frame only. The data show more than 60,000 clones, with around 74% seen just once and 2% to 2.5% held by the top ten. This material consisted of CD4+ T cells from PBMCs cultured without peptide, taken after COVID-19 vaccination. These receptors all stem from a human donor who received a COVID-19 vaccine.

J is TRBJ2-2 and V is TRBV9, with D unclear. Deletions cut 1 base from V and 3 bases from J, with 4 bases between. The CDR3 totals 13 residues. Germline CDR1 and CDR2: SGDLS and YYNGEE. DNA of the CDR3: TGTGCCAGCAGCGTACGGGACACCGGGGAGCTGTTTTTT. This encodes CASSVRDTGELFF.

This clone was seen more than once but under ten times. The chain recombines TRBV27 with TRBJ1-6; D gene ambiguous. From germline, CDR1 is MNHEY and CDR2 SMNVEV (reference sequence). Trimming stripped 2 bases from V and 8 bases from J, with 4 bases between. The CDR3 totals 12 residues. CDR3 DNA sequence: TGTGCCAGCAGTTTAGGAGATTCACCCCTCCACTTT. Its translation is CASSLGDSPLHF.

The rearrangement links TRBV7-2 to TRBJ1-5; possible D gene TRBD1, 6 bases. CDR3 length: 14 residues. CDR1 and CDR2 (germline): SGHTA, FQGNSA. V lost 8 bases to trimming and J lost 0 bases, with 11 bases between them. The chain's CDR3 is CASADRSSNQPQHF. CDR3 DNA sequence: TGTGCCAGCGCAGACAGGTCTAGCAATCAGCCCCAGCATTTT.

This sequence joins TRBV5-4 and TRBJ2-7, with a possible D match to TRBD2 (6 bases). CDR3 size: 12 residues. Germline V gene lookup returns CDR1 SGHNT and CDR2 YYREEE (reference sequence). Trimming shortened V by 4 bases and J by 3 bases, and 8 bases separated the two germline ends. CDR3 sequence (DNA): TGTGCCAGCAGCAGGGACTTCTACGAGCAGTACGTC. Translation gives CASSRDFYEQYV.

The J gene is TRBJ2-1, the V gene TRBV20-1; no firm D call. The CDR3 covers 10 residues. CDR1 DFQATT and CDR2 SNEGSKA come from the germline V gene (reference sequence). V was shortened by 4 bases and J by 5 bases, with 3 bases between the two germline ends. This CDR3 is CSANDNEQFF. CDR3 in DNA: TGCAGTGCTAACGACAATGAGCAGTTCTTC.

J is TRBJ1-5 and V is TRBV12-2; TRBD1, the D gene given by the table, was not confirmed from the DNA. TRBV12-2 is described as a pseudogene. There are 14 residues in the CDR3. CDR3 loop: CASRLAQRYQPQHF. The CDR3 DNA reads TGTGCAAGTCGCTTAGCACAGAGATATCAGCCCCAGCATTTT.

The V call is TRBV10-2, the J call TRBJ2-6; D tentatively reads TRBD1 or TRBD2 (7 bases each). CDR1 WSHSY and CDR2 SAAADI come from the germline V gene. The CDR3 extends over 18 amino acids. V was clipped by 6 bases and J by 0 bases, with 18 bases between them. The CDR3 DNA reads as TGCGCCAGCAGACCGACAGGGAGGGGCATCTCTGGGGCCAACGTCCTGACTTTC. Encoded protein: CASRPTGRGISGANVLTF.

Here the CDR3 DNA reads TGCGCCAGCAGCCAACATGGACAGGTGAACACTGAAGCTTTCTTT. Encoded protein: CASSQHGQVNTEAFF. The chain links TRBV4-1 to TRBJ1-1; 7 bases are a match to TRBD1. J was trimmed by 0 bases and V by 2 bases; bases with no gene match: 3. CDR3 length equals 15 residues. The germline V gene encodes CDR1 MGHRA and CDR2 YSYEKL.

This clone has a handful of counts. The genes are TRBV19 and TRBJ1-5, with TRBD1 matching 7 bases. Germline values: CDR1 LNHDA, CDR2 SQIVND (reference sequence). The CDR3 has 16 residues. After removal of 6 bases from V and 4 bases from J, the junction contained 12 bases not matched to a gene. The CDR3: CASRDLAGGTNQPQHF. CDR3 DNA sequence: TGTGCCAGTAGGGACCTCGCAGGGGGTACTAATCAGCCCCAGCATTTT.

The table lists this clone with a few counts. V gene TRBV29-1 combines with J gene TRBJ2-3, with D possibly TRBD2 on 5 matching bases. Trimming removed 1 base from V and 3 bases from J, with 17 bases in between. Germline assignment: CDR1 SQVTM and CDR2 ANQGSEA. The CDR3 covers 16 residues. Here the CDR3 reads CSVEGQPGLGTDTQYF. The CDR3 coding sequence is TGCAGCGTTGAAGGGCAACCGGGATTAGGGACAGATACGCAGTATTTT.

This rearrangement joins TRBV6-5 to TRBJ2-1; D ambiguous. V was shortened by 3 bases and J by 8 bases, with 8 bases between the two germline ends. CDR1 MNHEY and CDR2 SVGAGI come from the germline V gene. This CDR3 contains 12 residues. The CDR3 DNA reads as TGTGCCAGCAGTTATCGTGGGGATGAGCAGTTCTTC. It translates to CASSYRGDEQFF.

The chain uses TRBV10-1 and TRBJ1-1; no clear D. Trimming stripped 1 base from V and 0 bases from J, with 3 bases between. This CDR3 spans 13 amino acids. Looked up from germline, CDR1 is WNHNN and CDR2 is SYGVQD (reference sequence). The DNA for the CDR3 is TGCGCCAGCAGTGAGTACTTGAACACTGAAGCTTTCTTT. The encoded protein is CASSEYLNTEAFF.

The chain joins TRBV4-3 to TRBJ2-7; weak D call: TRBD2 (6 bases). Trimming removed 8 bases at V and 9 bases at J, with 23 bases between. Germline CDR1 and CDR2: LGHNA and YSLEER. The CDR3 has 14 amino acids. The CDR3 DNA is TGCGCCAGCCACGGGGGAGAGGGTCCCGATTCGCAGTACGTC. It yields the protein CASHGGEGPDSQYV.

This clone has a single count. The chain combines TRBV24-1 with TRBJ2-7; the D gene is possibly TRBD2 (5 bases). V was shortened by 9 bases and J by 4 bases, with 21 bases between the two germline ends. The CDR3 totals 15 residues. CDR1 KGHDR and CDR2 SFDVKD come from the germline V gene. Here the CDR3 DNA reads TGTGCCACCGAGGGATCACTAGGTCTTTCATACGAGCAGTACGTC. Protein: CATEGSLGLSYEQYV.

CDR3 DNA: TGTGCCAGCAGCCCGGACAGGGCGATTCCAACTAATGAAAAACTGTTTTTT. Translating gives CASSPDRAIPTNEKLFF. The chain recombines TRBV7-8 with TRBJ1-4; 8 bases agree with TRBD1. The CDR3 runs 17 residues. V was clipped by 5 bases and J by 0 bases; unmatched bases: 8. Germline CDR1 reads SGHVS; CDR2 reads FQNEAQ.

This clone came up once. V gene TRBV29-1 combines with J gene TRBJ2-3, with a tentative D call TRBD1 (5 bases). Between the trimmed V and J ends, which lost 4 bases and 4 bases, there was a span of 9 bases. Germline-derived CDR1 and CDR2 are SQVTM and ANQGSEA. CDR3 size: 12 residues. The CDR3 loop reads CSVGQGADTQYF. The CDR3 DNA sequence: TGCAGCGTTGGGCAGGGCGCAGATACGCAGTATTTT.

This clone was seen a single time. The chain uses TRBV5-1 and TRBJ2-2, with unresolved D. The germline gives CDR1 SGHRS, CDR2 YFSETQ. V lost 5 bases and J lost 2, with 10 bases in between. The CDR3 spans 14 residues. CDR3 sequence reads: CASRRSGNTGELFF. The CDR3, as DNA: TGCGCCAGCAGAAGGTCGGGTAACACCGGGGAGCTGTTTTTT.

The V and J genes are TRBV7-9 and TRBJ2-1, with 7 positions matching TRBD1. This CDR3 contains 14 residues. The germline V gene encodes CDR1 SEHNR and CDR2 FQNEAQ (reference sequence). V gave up 6 bases and J gave up 3 bases; unmatched junction bases: 5. The CDR3, as DNA: TGTGCCAGCAGACCAAGGGACAGCTACAATGAGCAGTTCTTC. Residues: CASRPRDSYNEQFF.

This clone was seen once. V is TRBV28 and J is TRBJ2-2, with D perhaps matching TRBD2 (6 bases). V was cut by 3 bases and J by 4 bases, with 12 bases left in between. Per the germline V gene, CDR1 is MDHEN and CDR2 is SYDVKM. The CDR3 has 15 amino acids. CDR3 coding DNA: TGTGCCAGCAGTTTGGGGGGAGTGAGCACCGGGGAGCTGTTTTTT. Translating it yields CASSLGGVSTGELFF.

The rearrangement uses TRBV7-8 and TRBJ2-5, with TRBD2 matching 12 bases. J was trimmed by 2 bases and V by 1 base; bases with no gene match: 2. The CDR3 runs to 16 residues. Germline V gene data show CDR1 as SGHVS and CDR2 as FQNEAQ. CDR3 residues: CASSLGLAGGQETQYF. The DNA for the CDR3 is TGTGCCAGCAGCTTAGGGCTAGCGGGGGGGCAAGAGACCCAGTACTTC. Filled out from reference TRBV7-8 and TRBJ2-5, the complete variable domain reads GAGVSQSPRYKVAKRGQDVALRCDPISGHVSLFWYQQALGQGPEFLTYFQNEAQLDKSGLPSDRFFAERPEGSVSTLKIQRTQQEDSAVYLCASSLGLAGGQETQYFGPGTRLLVL.

The CDR3 loop is CASSPPHEQYV. The CDR3, as DNA: TGTGCCAGCTCACCACCGCATGAGCAGTACGTC. The gene calls are TRBV18 and TRBJ2-7; no clear D gene. Between the trimmed V and J ends, which lost 0 bases and 7 bases, there was a span of 4 bases. Per germline, CDR1 KGHSH and CDR2 LQKENI. There are 11 residues in the CDR3.

The chain has TRBV11-2 and TRBJ1-1; no clear D gene. The germline gives CDR1 SGHAT, CDR2 FQNNGV. V lost 5 bases, J lost 1 base, and 17 bases lay in between. The CDR3 length is 16 residues. For the CDR3, the DNA is TGTGCCAGCAGCCCCCATGATAGGCGGCGGAACACTGAAGCTTTCTTT. This sequence encodes CASSPHDRRRNTEAFF.

J is TRBJ2-3 and V is TRBV30; D perhaps matches TRBD1 (5 bases). Germline V CDR1 and CDR2: GTSNPN, SVGIG (reference sequence). The V end lost 5 bases, the J end lost 6 bases, and 21 bases lay between the germline ends. This CDR3 is built from 15 residues. The chain's CDR3 is CAWRHQQVGLDTQYF. For the CDR3, the DNA is TGTGCCTGGCGCCACCAACAGGTGGGGTTGGATACGCAGTATTTT. The full variable domain, its missing parts supplied by reference TRBV30 and TRBJ2-3, is SQTIHQWPATLVQPVGSPLSLECTVEGTSNPNLYWYRQAAGRGLQLLFYSVGIGQISSEVPQNLSASRPQDRQFILSSKKLLLSDSGFYLCAWRHQQVGLDTQYFGPGTRLTVL.

The chain couples TRBV19 to TRBJ2-2; the D gene is possibly TRBD1 (6 bases). Deletions cut 6 bases from V and 6 bases from J, with 11 bases between. The germline V gene encodes CDR1 LNHDA and CDR2 SQIVND (reference sequence). This CDR3 contains 13 residues. CDR3 DNA: TGTGCCAGTAGAACAGGGTGGGCCGGGGAGCTGTTTTTT. Translation gives CASRTGWAGELFF.

The chain links TRBV7-9 to TRBJ2-3; D not resolved. The V and J ends lost 0 bases and 5 bases respectively, with 9 bases between them. The CDR3 covers 14 residues. Germline V CDR1 and CDR2: SEHNR, FQNEAQ (reference sequence). CDR3 region: CASSLALNQDTQYF. CDR3 in DNA: TGTGCCAGCAGCTTAGCTCTAAACCAAGATACGCAGTATTTT.

V usage is TRBV4-3 and J usage is TRBJ2-3; 8 nucleotides agree with TRBD1. The V and J ends lost 4 bases and 2 bases, in that order; junction bases with no gene match: 11. The CDR3 totals 17 residues. In germline, CDR1 is LGHNA, CDR2 YSLEER. This CDR3 is CASSRQAAGQDTDTQYF. DNA for the CDR3: TGCGCCAGCAGCCGCCAAGCTGCGGGACAGGACACAGATACGCAGTATTTT.

The rearrangement uses TRBV5-1 and TRBJ1-2; D may be TRBD1 (5 bases). CDR1 SGHRS and CDR2 YFSETQ come from the germline V gene. Trimming took 1 base from V and 2 from J, leaving 9 bases between them. The CDR3 spans 14 residues. CDR3 region: CASSLMPGNYGYTF. The CDR3 DNA is TGCGCCAGCAGCTTGATGCCAGGGAACTATGGCTACACCTTC.